This record covers a single T cell receptor beta chain. Its specificity is not known. This sample was taken from a study of identical twins. CDR3 length equals 16 residues. Deletions cut 0 bases from V and 4 bases from J, with 16 bases between. Germline V CDR1 and CDR2: SEHNR, FQNEAQ (reference sequence). Template switching created a universal primer site, and the cDNA included unique molecular identifiers. TCRdb reprocessed the 5' RACE reads with MiXCR, giving one entry per CDR3 protein. The sample includes 250,000 to 350,000 distinct CDR3 sequences, more than 8% seen only once; the top ten take 7% to 8.5%. Study results and caveats: Cord blood beta clonotypes that were abundant carried fewer insertions, and memory repertoires showed no such trend. These conclusions were based on statistical analysis (cross-sectional, not following the same donors).

This sample also appeared in a second study, on yellow fever vaccine responses in identical twins.

The chain recombines TRBV7-9 with TRBJ2-7, with D tentatively TRBD1 (6 bases). The origin of this receptor is a young woman in good health. The sample taken for sequencing was CD8+ T cells sorted from blood. CDR3 protein: CASSLAIGQFVYEQYF. CDR3 nucleotides: TGTGCCAGCAGCTTAGCGATCGGACAGTTTGTTTACGAGCAGTACTTC.